The subject of this entry is one T cell receptor (beta chain). The antigen is undetermined. The data are from a study of response to subunit inactivated influenza vaccine. Broader study findings: The study's authors posited that every seasonal influenza vaccination enlists few new T cells.

V trimming: 2 bases; J trimming: 6 bases; junction bases outside the gene matches: 10. The CDR3 sequence is 16 residues long. Germline V lookup: CDR1 SGDLS, CDR2 YYNGEE. TCRdb re-called the RT-PCR reads through MiXCR, storing one row per CDR3 protein. The table has some 540,000 distinct CDR3 sequences, roughly 23% seen once; the top ten hold 2.5% to 3.5%. The sample was also linked to a second study, of T cells expressing NK-cell markers. From that paper: TCR beta libraries carry UMIs added by 5'RACE template switching. Top CD8+ clonotypes included the dominant CD3+CD56+NKG2C+ clonotypes in five to seven donors. One observes that, in several donors, these clonotypes were also the leading ones within the CD3+CD56-NKG2C+ fraction.

This chain joins TRBV9 and TRBJ2-2; 7 bases are a match to TRBD2. This specimen was CD4+ T cells sorted from PBMCs, taken about 13 days after vaccination. The TCR was taken from a man over 45 who received an inactivated influenza vaccine. The CDR3 region is CASSVGMGEGSGELFF. DNA for the CDR3: TGTGCCAGCAGCGTCGGTATGGGGGAGGGGTCCGGGGAGCTGTTTTTT.